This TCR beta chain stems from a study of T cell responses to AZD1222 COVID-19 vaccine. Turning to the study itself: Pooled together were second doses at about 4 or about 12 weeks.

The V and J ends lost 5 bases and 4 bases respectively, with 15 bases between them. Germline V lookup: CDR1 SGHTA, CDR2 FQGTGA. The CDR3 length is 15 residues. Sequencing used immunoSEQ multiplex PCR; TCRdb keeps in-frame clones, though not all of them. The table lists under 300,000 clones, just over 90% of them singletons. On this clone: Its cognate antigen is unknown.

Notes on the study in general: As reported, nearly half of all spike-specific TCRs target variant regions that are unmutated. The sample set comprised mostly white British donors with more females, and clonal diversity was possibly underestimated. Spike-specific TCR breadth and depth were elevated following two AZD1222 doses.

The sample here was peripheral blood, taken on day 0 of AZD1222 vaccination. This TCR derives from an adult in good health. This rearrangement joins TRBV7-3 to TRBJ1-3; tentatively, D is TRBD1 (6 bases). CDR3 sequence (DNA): TGTGCCAGCAGCCCCGGCTCAGGGGTCGGAAACACCATATATTTT. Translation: CASSPGSGVGNTIYF.